This passage covers 2 T cell receptor beta chains from one sample sequenced in a study of cytomegalovirus exposure and HLA in healthy donors. The protocol was immunoSEQ multiplex PCR, while the TCRdb copy is restricted to in-frame clones and leaves out a portion. The sample gives roughly 65,000 clones, about 94% of which show up once; about 4.2% is in the top ten. The sequencing input was PBMCs. The receptors come from a man aged 18 to 30 in good health and CMV-seropositive.

The V gene is TRBV7-8, the J gene TRBJ2-7, with 8 bases matching TRBD1. CDR3 length: 15 residues. V gave up 3 bases and J gave up 0 bases; unmatched junction bases: 4. Germline-derived CDR1 and CDR2 are SGHVS and FQNEAQ. The CDR3 DNA reads as TGTGCCAGCAGCTTGGCAGGGGGCAGCTCCTACGAGCAGTACTTC. Translated: CASSLAGGSSYEQYF.

The chain combines TRBV9 with TRBJ1-1; TRBD1 is a possible D gene (5 bases). CDR1 is SGDLS and CDR2 is YYNGEE in the germline V gene. The ends were cut back, 0 bases at V and 0 bases at J, with 9 bases in the middle. The CDR3 has 15 residues. CDR3 coding DNA: TGTGCCAGCAGCGTAGCGGACAACATGAACACTGAAGCTTTCTTT. Its protein product is CASSVADNMNTEAFF.